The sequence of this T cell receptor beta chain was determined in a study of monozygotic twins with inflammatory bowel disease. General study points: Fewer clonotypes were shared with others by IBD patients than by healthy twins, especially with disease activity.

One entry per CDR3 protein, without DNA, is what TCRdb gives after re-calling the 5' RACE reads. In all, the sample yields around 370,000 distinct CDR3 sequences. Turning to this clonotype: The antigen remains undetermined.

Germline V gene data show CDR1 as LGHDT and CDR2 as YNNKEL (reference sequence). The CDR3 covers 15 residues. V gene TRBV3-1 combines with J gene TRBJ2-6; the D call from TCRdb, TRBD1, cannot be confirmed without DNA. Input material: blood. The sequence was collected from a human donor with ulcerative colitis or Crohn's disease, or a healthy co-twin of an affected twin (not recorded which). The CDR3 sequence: CASGGRNSGANVLTF.